This entry lists 20 T cell receptor beta chains sequenced from one sample in a study of cytomegalovirus exposure and HLA in healthy donors. The primer mix had 60 Vbeta and 13 Jbeta primers. This table comes from immunoSEQ multiplex PCR, and its TCRdb copy is limited to in-frame clones, with some not included. Among about 200,000 clones listed, about 13% were seen once. Material: PBMCs. These receptors were taken from a man aged 50-60 years in good health and CMV-seropositive.

This clone was recorded a few times. This sequence joins TRBV5-4 and TRBJ2-7; D is perhaps TRBD1 (6 bases). Trimming shortened V by 4 bases and J by 2 bases, and 16 bases separated the two germline ends. The CDR3 length is 15 residues. Germline-derived CDR1 and CDR2 are SGHNT and YYREEE (reference sequence). CDR3 residues: CASSRTDRPTYEQYF. In DNA, the CDR3 is TGTGCCAGCAGCCGAACGGACAGACCCACCTACGAGCAGTACTTC.

This clone has at least ten counts. The gene calls are TRBV19 and TRBJ2-1; no firm D call. The germline gives CDR1 LNHDA, CDR2 SQIVND (reference sequence). Trimming took off 3 bases at V and 4 bases at J, with 4 bases between the two ends. The CDR3 sequence is 12 residues long. Here the CDR3 DNA reads TGTGCCAGTAGTATCCCGTACAATGAGCAGTTCTTC. Translation: CASSIPYNEQFF.

The sample holds a few counts of this clone. The chain joins TRBV20-1 to TRBJ1-4; D not resolved. The CDR3 runs to 11 residues. Germline V gene data show CDR1 as DFQATT and CDR2 as SNEGSKA (reference sequence). V was trimmed by 5 bases and J by 4 bases, leaving 5 bases between them. CDR3 sequence (DNA): TGCAGTGCTCCTAATAATGAAAAACTGTTTTTT. Its protein product is CSAPNNEKLFF.

This chain links TRBV19 with TRBJ1-4, with D hard to call. CDR1 and CDR2 (germline): LNHDA, SQIVND (reference sequence). The CDR3 totals 16 residues. V was trimmed by 2 bases and J by 7 bases, leaving 17 bases between them. The CDR3 spells CASSITRRGAGEKLFF. For the CDR3, the DNA is TGTGCCAGTAGTATAACGCGGCGAGGAGCGGGTGAAAAACTGTTTTTT. The complete variable domain, with remaining parts taken from reference TRBV19 and TRBJ1-4, reads DGGITQSPKYLFRKEGQNVTLSCEQNLNHDAMYWYRQDPGQGLRLIYYSQIVNDFQKGDIAEGYSVSREKKESFPLTVTSAQKNPTAFYLCASSITRRGAGEKLFFGSGTQLSVL.

CDR3 sequence: CASSIKRTGSEAFF. The CDR3 coding sequence is TGTGCCAGTAGTATCAAGAGGACAGGTTCTGAAGCTTTCTTT. The chain uses TRBV19 and TRBJ1-1, with 7 nucleotides matching TRBD1. CDR1 is LNHDA and CDR2 is SQIVND in the germline V gene (reference sequence). CDR3 length: 14 amino acids. J was trimmed by 6 bases and V by 3 bases; bases with no gene match: 7.

The V gene is TRBV21-1, the J gene TRBJ2-7; the D segment call TRBD1 is taken from the table without a DNA check. TRBV21-1 is tagged as a pseudogene. CDR3 length: 16 residues. CDR3 sequence: CASSKVSPGRGYEQYV. For the CDR3, the DNA is TGTGCCAGCAGCAAAGTTTCCCCGGGCAGGGGGTACGAGCAGTACGTC.

The chain combines TRBV5-4 with TRBJ2-3; D is uncertain. The V end was cut by 2 bases, the J end by 0 bases, with 7 bases between. Germline lookup yields CDR1 SGHNT and CDR2 YYREEE (reference sequence). The CDR3 is made up of 14 amino acids. In DNA, the CDR3 is TGTGCCAGCAGCTTCTTTTCTAGCACAGATACGCAGTATTTT. Translated: CASSFFSSTDTQYF.

This clone was seen a few times. The chain combines TRBV6-1 with TRBJ1-2, with 8 positions matching TRBD1. The CDR3 sequence is 14 residues long. Unmatched junction bases numbered 7, after V lost 6 bases and J lost 4 bases. Per the germline V gene, CDR1 is MNHNS and CDR2 is SASEGT. The CDR3 reads CASRADRDSYGYTF. CDR3 nucleotides: TGTGCCAGCAGGGCGGACAGGGATTCCTATGGCTACACCTTC.

This chain connects TRBV6-5 to TRBJ2-1; TRBD2 is a possible D gene (6 bases). V lost 7 bases, J lost 5 bases, and 6 bases lay in between. The CDR3 length is 11 residues. Looked up from germline, CDR1 is MNHEY and CDR2 is SVGAGI. CDR3 protein: CASTGDNEQFF. Written as DNA, the CDR3 is TGTGCCAGCACGGGGGACAATGAGCAGTTCTTC.

This clone was found a few times. The V gene is TRBV11-3, the J gene TRBJ1-1, with TRBD1 identical over 7 bases. This CDR3 spans 13 amino acids. After removal of 6 bases from V and 8 bases from J, the junction contained 9 bases not matched to a gene. Germline assignment: CDR1 SGHNT and CDR2 YENEEA. The CDR3 region has the DNA TGTGCCAGCAGTCTAGAGAGGGGGCTAGAAGCTTTCTTT. Residues: CASSLERGLEAFF.

This clone occurred a few times. CDR3 sequence reads: CASSPTGTGMNTEAFF. CDR3 in DNA: TGCGCCAGCAGTCCCACCGGGACAGGCATGAACACTGAAGCTTTCTTT. The chain links TRBV10-1 to TRBJ1-1; 8 bases agree with TRBD1. CDR1 and CDR2 from the germline V gene are WNHNN and SYGVQD (reference sequence). The length of the CDR3 is 16 residues. The V gene end was trimmed by 5 bases and the J gene end by 0 bases; junction bases not matched to a gene: 8.

The chain links TRBV7-2 to TRBJ1-5; the D gene is possibly TRBD1 (6 bases). Trimming left V 0 bases short and J 4 bases short, with 13 bases between. The length of the CDR3 is 16 residues. Germline-derived CDR1 and CDR2 are SGHTA and FQGNSA. This CDR3 is CASSLARGWGNQPQHF. The CDR3, as DNA: TGTGCCAGCAGCTTAGCGAGGGGGTGGGGTAATCAGCCCCAGCATTTT.

In DNA, the CDR3 is TGCGCCAGCAGCTTGCCCACGCAGAGCACAGATACGCAGTATTTT. It is translated as CASSLPTQSTDTQYF. This sequence joins TRBV5-1 and TRBJ2-3; D gene uncertain. Trimming took 1 base from V and 0 from J, leaving 9 bases between them. Germline assignment: CDR1 SGHRS and CDR2 YFSETQ. The CDR3 runs to 15 residues.

In this sample, this clone turned up a few times. The same CDR3 arises from other DNA sequences in this sample as well. The genes are TRBV9 and TRBJ2-5, with a weak D call TRBD1 (6 bases). CDR3 size: 14 residues. Looked up from germline, CDR1 is SGDLS and CDR2 is YYNGEE. V was shortened by 0 bases and J by 2 bases, with 8 bases between the two germline ends. CDR3 amino acids: CASSVGGLQETQYF. The CDR3, as DNA: TGTGCCAGCAGCGTAGGGGGGCTTCAAGAGACCCAGTACTTC. The full variable domain, rest sourced from reference TRBV9 and TRBJ2-5, is DSGVTQTPKHLITATGQRVTLRCSPRSGDLSVYWYQQSLDQGLQFLIQYYNGEERAKGNILERFSAQQFPDLHSELNLSSLELGDSALYFCASSVGGLQETQYFGPGTRLLVL.

There are a few counts of this clone. J is TRBJ1-5 and V is TRBV19; D is unresolved. The CDR3 sequence is 14 residues long. The germline V gene has CDR1 LNHDA and CDR2 SQIVND (reference sequence). V was pared by 4 bases and J by 11 bases, with 18 bases between. CDR3 DNA sequence: TGTGCCAGTAGTAGTTGGCAGGCACCCGCCACCCAGCATTTT. Translated: CASSSWQAPATQHF.

The table lists this clone with a few counts. The chain combines TRBV12-5 with TRBJ2-5; 8 nucleotides line up with TRBD2. The CDR3 contains 16 residues. The germline V gene has CDR1 LGHNT and CDR2 FRNRAP. Germline trimming cut 3 bases from V and 0 bases from J; bases unmatched to any gene: 6. The CDR3, as DNA: TGTGCTAGTGGTTTAGGAGCGGGGGCCCACCAAGAGACCCAGTACTTC. Translated, it gives CASGLGAGAHQETQYF. Full variable domain (missing parts from reference TRBV12-5 and TRBJ2-5): DARVTQTPRHKVTEMGQEVTMRCQPILGHNTVFWYRQTMMQGLELLAYFRNRAPLDDSGMPKDRFSAEMPDATLATLKIQPSEPRDSAVYFCASGLGAGAHQETQYFGPGTRLLVL.

This rearrangement joins TRBV28 to TRBJ1-2, with 9 bases aligning to TRBD1. Germline V gene sequence: CDR1 MDHEN, CDR2 SYDVKM. The CDR3 consists of 15 residues. Trimming took 5 bases from V and 2 from J; bases not matched to a gene: 6. The CDR3 loop is CASSQQGAGNYGYTF. DNA of the CDR3: TGTGCCAGCAGTCAACAGGGGGCCGGGAACTATGGCTACACCTTC.

The chain recombines TRBV5-1 with TRBJ2-7, with 10 bases matching TRBD2. The V gene end was trimmed by 0 bases and the J gene end by 5 bases; junction bases not matched to a gene: 8. Germline CDR1 is SGHRS and CDR2 is YFSETQ. The CDR3 runs to 16 residues. The CDR3 here is CASSLDTSGVGDEQYF. CDR3 in DNA: TGCGCCAGCAGCTTGGACACTAGCGGGGTGGGCGACGAGCAGTACTTC.

The chain employs TRBV10-3 and TRBJ2-7, with 10 bases aligning to TRBD1. CDR3 length: 13 amino acids. J gave up 5 bases and V 7 bases, and 5 bases lay outside the gene matches. Germline CDR1 is ENHRY and CDR2 is SYGVKD. DNA for the CDR3: TGTGCCATCAAAAGACAGGGGGCTGACGAGCAGTACTTC. Protein sequence: CAIKRQGADEQYF.

The chain joins TRBV9 to TRBJ1-5; 8 nucleotides agree with TRBD1. The germline V gene has CDR1 SGDLS and CDR2 YYNGEE. CDR3 length equals 17 residues. The V segment lost 1 base and the J segment 4 bases; nucleotides outside the gene matches: 10. Here the CDR3 reads CASSVTPDRGGNQPQHF. CDR3 nucleotide sequence: TGTGCCAGCAGCGTAACTCCCGACAGGGGTGGGAATCAGCCCCAGCATTTT.